Listed here are 15 T cell receptor beta chains from one sample, sequenced in a study of regulatory T cells in long-lasting Graves disease. iRepertoire HTBI primers and Arm-PCR of CDR3 regions built TCR beta libraries. TCRdb processed the multiplex PCR reads anew with MiXCR; each CDR3 protein has one entry. This sample has roughly 400,000 distinct CDR3 sequences; roughly 17% occur once, and the top ten carry around 23%. As to time point: newly diagnosed GD, antithyroid drugs for less than 3 months. Extracted PBMC RNA gave rise to the TCR library. The same sample was also used in a study of T cells in Graves' hyperthyroidism and ophthalmopathy.

The sample here was peripheral blood mononuclear cells (PBMCs), taken at new diagnosis, from a patient treated with antithyroid drugs. The source of these receptors is a woman under 30 with Graves disease.

This clonotype has only a few counts. This rearrangement joins TRBV19 to TRBJ2-1, with D possibly TRBD1 on 5 matching bases. Germline CDR1 is LNHDA and CDR2 is SQIVND (reference sequence). The germline V and J ends were trimmed by 6 bases and 0 bases, with 9 bases remaining between them. This CDR3 is built from 14 residues. Written as DNA, the CDR3 is TGTGCCAGTAGGTATGGGGCCTCCTACAATGAGCAGTTCTTC. It translates to CASRYGASYNEQFF.

This chain links TRBV7-8 with TRBJ2-2; the D is unclear. The CDR3 runs 13 residues. Trimming took off 6 bases at V and 1 base at J, with 6 bases between the two ends. Germline loops: CDR1 SGHVS, CDR2 FQNEAQ. In nucleotides, the CDR3 is TGTGCCAGCAGAAGACAGAACACCGGGGAGCTGTTTTTT. It yields the protein CASRRQNTGELFF.

A few counts support this clonotype. The chain links TRBV28 to TRBJ1-5; a weak D match, TRBD1 (6 bases). The CDR3 extends over 12 amino acids. Trimming pared 8 bases from V and 6 bases from J, leaving 11 bases between. CDR1 and CDR2 (germline): MDHEN, SYDVKM. The CDR3: CASLTGGQPQHF. CDR3 sequence (DNA): TGTGCCAGCCTGACAGGTGGTCAGCCCCAGCATTTT.

This clonotype showed up many times. The chain couples TRBV28 to TRBJ2-5; D possibly corresponds to TRBD1 (5 bases). V was cut by 3 bases and J by 7 bases, with 12 bases left in between. The germline V gene has CDR1 MDHEN and CDR2 SYDVKM. This CDR3 is 13 amino acids long. In nucleotides, the CDR3 is TGTGCCAGCAGTTTGGGGCAGCCGCCGACCCAGTACTTC. As protein: CASSLGQPPTQYF.

The chain uses TRBV18 and TRBJ2-7; tentatively, D is TRBD1 (6 bases). The germline CDR1 and CDR2 sequences are KGHSH and LQKENI. Trimming removed 3 bases at V and 0 bases at J, with 15 bases between. The CDR3 contains 16 residues. The CDR3 sequence: CASSPIGDIRSYEQYF. DNA for the CDR3: TGTGCCAGCTCACCTATCGGGGACATCCGCTCCTACGAGCAGTACTTC.

At least ten counts were recorded for this clonotype. CDR3 sequence (DNA): TGTGCCAGCAGCCTTAGCGGGAGCTCCTACGAGCAGTACTTC. Amino acid sequence: CASSLSGSSYEQYF. V usage is TRBV28 and J usage is TRBJ2-7, with 9 bases identical to TRBD2. After removal of 6 bases from V and 0 bases from J, the junction contained 3 bases not matched to a gene. In germline, CDR1 is MDHEN, CDR2 SYDVKM. This CDR3 contains 14 residues.

V usage is TRBV12-3 or TRBV12-4 and J usage is TRBJ1-2; TRBD1 aligns across 10 bases. Trimming took 6 bases from V and 3 from J; bases not matched to a gene: 7. This CDR3 comprises 15 residues. CDR3 region: CASSTPGTGDYGYTF. In DNA, the CDR3 is TGTGCCAGCAGCACCCCCGGGACAGGGGACTATGGCTACACCTTC.

A remark on this clonotype: A read error may explain this, as a much larger clone is one base away. As the CDR3 is not closed by the conserved phenylalanine or tryptophan, this likely results from a read error. V is TRBV28 and J is TRBJ2-3, with D hard to call. The CDR3 covers 15 residues. V was shortened by 6 bases and J by 4 bases, with 17 bases between the two germline ends. Germline CDR1 MDHEN, CDR2 SYDVKM. CDR3: CASSLVGGAADTQYL. The CDR3 bases are TGTGCCAGCAGCTTAGTAGGTGGTGCAGCAGATACGCAGTATCTT.

In this sample, this clonotype turned up many times. This sequence joins TRBV10-1 and TRBJ2-3; D is uncertain. The CDR3 covers 15 residues. V was trimmed by 0 bases and J by 3 bases, leaving 10 bases between them. The V gene's germline CDR1 is WNHNN and CDR2 SYGVQD (reference sequence). The CDR3 is CASSESPGGTDTQYF. In DNA, the CDR3 is TGCGCCAGCAGTGAGTCGCCGGGCGGAACAGATACGCAGTATTTT.

This clonotype was detected ten times or more. The genes are TRBV20-1 and TRBJ2-1, with D possibly matching TRBD2 (6 bases). V gave up 5 bases and J gave up 1 base, with 18 bases separating them. CDR3 length equals 16 residues. Germline lookup yields CDR1 DFQATT and CDR2 SNEGSKA (reference sequence). The CDR3 sequence: CSALQVGSRSYNEQFF. CDR3 sequence (DNA): TGCAGTGCTTTACAAGTCGGGAGTAGGTCCTACAATGAGCAGTTCTTC.

J is TRBJ2-7 and V is TRBV4-1; D tentatively fits TRBD1 or TRBD2 (5 bases each). The CDR3 is made up of 16 amino acids. Trimming left V 4 bases short and J 1 base short, with 17 bases between. Germline CDR1 and CDR2: MGHRA and YSYEKL. DNA of the CDR3: TGCGCCAGCAGCCCCGTTGGGACCAGACTTTCCTACGAGCAGTACTTC. It translates to CASSPVGTRLSYEQYF.

This clonotype has a count of ten or more. The V gene is TRBV18, the J gene TRBJ2-7, with D unclear. The CDR3 covers 13 residues. The ends were cut back, 1 base at V and 3 bases at J, with 7 bases in the middle. Germline CDR1 KGHSH, CDR2 LQKENI. The DNA of the CDR3 is TGTGCCAGCTCACCACAAAGTGGCTACGAGCAGTACTTC. Its protein product is CASSPQSGYEQYF.

This clonotype was observed at least ten times. The rearrangement uses TRBV20-1 and TRBJ1-5; D remains ambiguous. V lost 7 bases, J lost 6 bases, and 16 bases lay in between. From germline, CDR1 is DFQATT and CDR2 SNEGSKA (reference sequence). The CDR3 length is 13 residues. The CDR3 nucleotides are TGCAGTGGGGCGAGGGCCAACGGTCAGCCCCAGCATTTT. This gives the protein CSGARANGQPQHF.

The CDR3 nucleotides are TGCAGCGCTTCCCTGGCCAGTCTCGGGACAGATACGCAGTATTTT. Amino acid sequence: CSASLASLGTDTQYF. This chain uses TRBV29-1 with TRBJ2-3; no reliable D call. The CDR3 totals 15 residues. The V end was cut by 7 bases, the J end by 3 bases, with 20 bases between. Germline CDR1 reads SQVTM; CDR2 reads ANQGSEA.

Only a few counts were recorded for this clonotype. CDR3: CAISPGQGYEQYF. The CDR3 nucleotides read TGTGCCATCTCGCCCGGACAGGGCTACGAGCAGTACTTC. V and J are TRBV10-3 and TRBJ2-7; 8 bases are shared with TRBD1. J was trimmed by 3 bases and V by 8 bases; bases with no gene match: 6. The germline V gene encodes CDR1 ENHRY and CDR2 SYGVKD. The CDR3 extends over 13 amino acids.